A selection of T cell receptor beta chains follows, all from one sample in a study of immune characterization of retroperitoneal liposarcoma. TCRdb ran MiXCR on the PCR reads and lists one entry per CDR3 protein. Here the sample spans around 19,000 distinct CDR3 sequences, approximately 37% being singletons. Material: blood. The origin of the receptors is a male donor with retroperitoneal liposarcoma. The CDR3 runs from the conserved cysteine through the conserved F or W. Fields, in order: D gene, J gene, clone size, V gene, CDR3 protein, CDR3 DNA. The D gene is left open where the match is weak. Not all rows give a size; the values are once, few, many and, for expanded clones, a class.

-	TRBJ2-2	-	TRBV6-4	CASSDRNPGELFF	TGTGCCAGCAGTGACAGGAATCCCGGGGAGCTGTTTTTT
TRBD2	TRBJ2-2	-	TRBV7-2	CASSHTGLAGGHGELFF	TGTGCCAGCAGCCATACCGGACTAGCGGGAGGGCACGGGGAGCTGTTTTTT
-	TRBJ2-1	-	TRBV7-2	CASSSGAPGVGYEQFF	TGTGCCAGCAGCTCAGGGGCCCCTGGGGTGGGCTACGAGCAGTTCTTC
TRBD2	TRBJ2-7	medium-sized	TRBV7-9	CASSSLAGVYNEQYF	TGTGCCAGCAGCTCTTTAGCGGGGGTATACAATGAGCAGTACTTC
-	TRBJ2-5	few	TRBV6-1	CASSEALQGVGETQYF	TGTGCCAGCAGTGAAGCATTACAGGGAGTTGGAGAGACCCAGTACTTC
-	TRBJ2-7	-	TRBV7-2	CASSLARLVRAQEPKYF	TGTGCCAGCAGCTTAGCGAGACTAGTTAGGGCCCAAGAGCCCAAGTACTTC
-	TRBJ1-2	once	TRBV6-1	CASSEGEANYGYTF	TGTGCCAGCAGTGAGGGGGAAGCTAACTATGGCTACACCTTC
TRBD2	TRBJ2-1	many	TRBV6-1	CASRLATYYEQFF	TGTGCCAGCAGACTAGCGACCTACTACGAGCAGTTCTTC
-	TRBJ2-5	-	TRBV25-1	CASSDGGAGEAQYF	TGTGCCAGCAGTGATGGGGGGGCTGGTGAGGCCCAGTACTTC
-	TRBJ2-4	-	TRBV19	CASGQPSLLAKNIQYF	TGTGCCAGTGGGCAGCCAAGTCTCCTAGCCAAAAACATTCAGTACTTC
-	TRBJ2-1	medium-sized	TRBV7-2	CASSIKETQFF	TGTGCCAGCAGTATTAAAGAGACCCAGTTCTTC
-	TRBJ2-1	medium-sized	TRBV11-3	CASSLVQGLFNNEQFF	TGTGCCAGCAGCTTAGTTCAAGGACTTTTCAACAATGAGCAGTTCTTC
-	TRBJ2-7	few	TRBV7-2	CASSLVGSSYNEQYF	TGTGCCAGCAGCTTAGTGGGGAGCTCCTACAATGAGCAGTACTTC
TRBD2	TRBJ2-6	-	TRBV6-4	CASSPSGSSGANVLTF	TGTGCCAGCAGTCCTAGCGGGAGCTCTGGGGCCAACGTCCTGACTTTC
TRBD1	TRBJ2-1	-	TRBV6-1	CASSEYNRGSEQFF	TGTGCCAGCAGTGAATACAACAGGGGGTCCGAGCAGTTCTTC
TRBD1	TRBJ2-5	medium-sized	TRBV6-1	CASSEFRGSPETQYF	TGTGCCAGCAGTGAATTCAGGGGGTCCCCAGAGACCCAGTACTTC
TRBD1	TRBJ2-3	few	TRBV25-1	CASSRQGQSTDTQYF	TGTGCCAGCAGCCGACAGGGCCAAAGCACAGATACGCAGTATTTT
-	TRBJ2-5	few	TRBV7-8	CASSLYWDQETQYF	TGTGCCAGCAGCTTATATTGGGACCAAGAGACCCAGTACTTC
-	TRBJ2-5	few	TRBV11-3	CASSLEPGVSWEETQYF	TGTGCCAGCAGCTTAGAACCGGGGGTCAGTTGGGAAGAGACCCAGTACTTC
-	TRBJ2-7	-	TRBV11-3	CASSLKGGLYNEQYF	TGTGCCAGCAGCTTAAAGGGGGGCCTCTACAATGAGCAGTACTTC
TRBD1	TRBJ2-1	few	TRBV6-4	CASSDTGKRQGSGEQFF	TGTGCCAGCAGTGACACCGGAAAGAGACAGGGGAGCGGTGAGCAGTTCTTC
-	TRBJ2-3	medium-sized	TRBV6-1	CASSEAQGSTDTQYF	TGTGCCAGCAGTGAAGCGCAGGGGTCAACAGATACGCAGTATTTT
-	TRBJ2-7	few	TRBV6-1	CASSGQRGLEQYF	TGTGCCAGCAGTGGACAGAGAGGGCTCGAGCAGTACTTC
TRBD2	TRBJ2-5	-	TRBV6-6	CASRPGTRSYNEQYF	TGTGCCAGCAGACCCGGGACTAGGAGTTACAATGAGCAGTACTTC
TRBD2	TRBJ2-2	few	TRBV7-8	CASSPRPGTSGRAPTGELFF	TGTGCCAGCAGCCCACGTCCCGGGACTAGCGGGAGGGCCCCCACCGGGGAGCTGTTTTTT
TRBD2	TRBJ2-3	-	TRBV6-1	CASSGLAGQDTQYF	TGTGCCAGCAGTGGGCTAGCGGGCCAGGATACGCAGTATTTT
-	TRBJ2-3	medium-sized	TRBV12-3/TRBV12-4	CASRKRGSTDTQYF	TGTGCCAGCAGAAAGAGGGGAAGCACAGATACGCAGTATTTT